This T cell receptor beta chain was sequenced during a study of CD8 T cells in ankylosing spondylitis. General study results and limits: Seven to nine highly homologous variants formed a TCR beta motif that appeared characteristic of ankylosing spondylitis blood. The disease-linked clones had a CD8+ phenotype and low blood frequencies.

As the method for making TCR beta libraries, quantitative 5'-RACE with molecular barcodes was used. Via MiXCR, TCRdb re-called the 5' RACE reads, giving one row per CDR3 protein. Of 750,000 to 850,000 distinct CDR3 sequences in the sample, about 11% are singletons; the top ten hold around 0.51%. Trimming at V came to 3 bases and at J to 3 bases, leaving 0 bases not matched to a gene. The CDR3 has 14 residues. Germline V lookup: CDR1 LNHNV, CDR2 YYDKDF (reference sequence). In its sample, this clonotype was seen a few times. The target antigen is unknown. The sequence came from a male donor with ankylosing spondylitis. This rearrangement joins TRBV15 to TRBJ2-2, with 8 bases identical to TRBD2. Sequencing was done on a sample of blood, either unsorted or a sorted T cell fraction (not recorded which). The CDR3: CATSRRGDTGELFF. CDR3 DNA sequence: TGTGCCACCAGCAGGCGGGGGGACACCGGGGAGCTGTTTTTT.